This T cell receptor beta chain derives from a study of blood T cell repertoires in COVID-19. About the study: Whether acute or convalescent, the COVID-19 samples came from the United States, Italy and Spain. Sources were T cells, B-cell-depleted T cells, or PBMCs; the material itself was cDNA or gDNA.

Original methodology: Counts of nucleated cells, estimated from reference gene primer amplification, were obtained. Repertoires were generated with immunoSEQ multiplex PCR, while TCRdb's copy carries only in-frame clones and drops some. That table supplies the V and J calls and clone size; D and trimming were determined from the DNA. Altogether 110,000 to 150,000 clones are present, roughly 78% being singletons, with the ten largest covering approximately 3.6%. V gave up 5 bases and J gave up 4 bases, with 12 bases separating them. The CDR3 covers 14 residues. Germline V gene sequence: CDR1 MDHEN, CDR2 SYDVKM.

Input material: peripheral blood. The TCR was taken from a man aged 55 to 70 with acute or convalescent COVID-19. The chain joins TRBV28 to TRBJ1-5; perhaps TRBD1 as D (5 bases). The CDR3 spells CASSTPGTNQPQHF. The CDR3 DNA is TGTGCCAGCAGTACCCCAGGGACTAATCAGCCCCAGCATTTT.